The clone carrying this T cell receptor beta chain appeared a few times. This sample is drawn from a study of T cell repertoires in cytomegalovirus infection. In TCRdb, the reads were re-called with MiXCR into one record per CDR3 protein. The data show nearly 650,000 distinct CDR3 sequences, 20% to 25% seen once. This TCR was sampled from a human donor in good health (CMV status not recorded). Some clones in this sample may be carry-over from other donors' samples. Sequencing used CD8+ T cells from PBMCs.

CDR3 sequence (DNA): TGTGCCATCAGAGACCGGGACCCCGGCACAGATACGCAGTATTTT. Translating gives CAIRDRDPGTDTQYF. The V gene is TRBV10-3, the J gene TRBJ2-3; TRBD1 or TRBD2 may be the D gene (5 bases each). Germline V CDR1 and CDR2: ENHRY, SYGVKD. V lost 6 bases and J 1 base, leaving 14 bases between the germline ends. The CDR3 spans 15 residues.